The 28 T cell receptor beta chains listed next were all sequenced from one sample in a study of T cells after yellow fever vaccination. TCRdb reanalysed the 5' RACE reads using MiXCR and keeps one entry per CDR3 protein. The data show approximately 70,000 distinct CDR3 sequences, approximately 6.1% seen once. This specimen consisted of CD8+ T cells sorted from PBMCs, obtained about 41 days after the first yellow fever vaccination. These receptors were obtained from a man between 18 and 29 years old who received the YFV17D yellow fever vaccine.

This clonotype was observed many times. The rearrangement joins TRBV4-3 to TRBJ2-5, with D perhaps matching TRBD2 (5 bases). The CDR3 has 16 residues. The V gene's germline CDR1 is LGHNA and CDR2 YSLEER. V lost 3 bases, J lost 1 base, and 15 bases lay in between. The CDR3 loop reads CASSQVGGGPQETQYF. Here the CDR3 DNA reads TGCGCCAGCAGCCAGGTTGGAGGTGGACCCCAAGAGACCCAGTACTTC.

This clonotype was detected many times. The chain joins TRBV4-2 to TRBJ2-3; a weak D match, TRBD2 (6 bases). Germline CDR1 and CDR2: LGHNA and YNFKEQ. The CDR3 has 15 amino acids. Trimming shortened V by 0 bases and J by 1 base, and 8 bases separated the two germline ends. The CDR3 region is CASSQDPGGTDTQYF. The CDR3 DNA follows: TGTGCCAGCAGCCAAGACCCGGGGGGCACAGATACGCAGTATTTT.

The table lists this clonotype with many counts. The chain carries TRBV29-1 and TRBJ1-1; D gene unclear. Germline V gene data show CDR1 as SQVTM and CDR2 as ANQGSEA. The V gene lost 6 bases and the J gene lost 8 bases, with 13 bases spanning the gap. CDR3 size: 11 residues. Written as DNA, the CDR3 is TGCAGCGTACGAGTGGGCAGGGAAGCTTTCTTT. It specifies CSVRVGREAFF.

This clonotype was counted many times. The J gene is TRBJ2-1, the V gene TRBV12-3 or TRBV12-4; 7 bases are a match to TRBD1. J gave up 6 bases and V 3 bases, and 5 bases lay outside the gene matches. There are 14 residues in the CDR3. DNA for the CDR3: TGTGCCAGCAGTTTGAGCCCAGGGGGCAATGAGCAGTTCTTC. Amino acids: CASSLSPGGNEQFF.

This clonotype has a count of ten or more. V usage is TRBV6-1 and J usage is TRBJ2-7, with TRBD1 identical over 7 bases. Germline trimming cut 10 bases from V and 4 bases from J; bases unmatched to any gene: 16. The CDR3 totals 15 residues. Germline CDR1 reads MNHNS; CDR2 reads SASEGT. CDR3 in amino acids: CAIQGLGTEDYEQYV. CDR3 bases: TGTGCCATTCAAGGACTCGGGACAGAAGATTACGAGCAGTACGTC.

This clonotype was seen at least ten times. The rearrangement joins TRBV29-1 to TRBJ2-7; 7 positions match TRBD1. The germline CDR1 and CDR2 sequences are SQVTM and ANQGSEA. This CDR3 has 14 residues. Trimming cost V 3 bases and J 7 bases; bases outside gene matches: 12. CDR3: CSVEPLMTGYEQYF. The CDR3 nucleotides read TGCAGCGTTGAGCCATTAATGACAGGGTATGAGCAGTACTTC.

This clonotype has a count of ten or more. This chain connects TRBV20-1 to TRBJ1-2; D might be TRBD1 (6 bases). Germline V CDR1 and CDR2: DFQATT, SNEGSKA (reference sequence). The CDR3 is 15 amino acids. Between the trimmed V and J ends, which lost 0 bases and 2 bases, there was a span of 13 bases. The CDR3 sequence is CSARDSAGGNYGYTF. In DNA, the CDR3 is TGCAGTGCTAGAGATTCCGCCGGGGGCAACTATGGCTACACCTTC.

There are many counts of this clonotype. This rearrangement joins TRBV27 to TRBJ2-3, with unresolved D. The germline V and J ends were trimmed by 6 bases and 1 base, with 14 bases remaining between them. The CDR3 sequence is 15 residues long. The V gene's germline CDR1 is MNHEY and CDR2 SMNVEV (reference sequence). DNA of the CDR3: TGTGCCAGCAGCCCTATTAAGGATCGCACAGATACGCAGTATTTT. Protein sequence: CASSPIKDRTDTQYF.

At least ten counts were recorded for this clonotype. This chain connects TRBV5-6 to TRBJ2-3; TRBD2 agrees at 10 bases. There are 17 residues in the CDR3. Germline trimming cut 4 bases from V and 1 base from J; bases unmatched to any gene: 9. CDR1 is SGHDT and CDR2 is YYEEEE in the germline V gene. Written as DNA, the CDR3 is TGTGCCAGCAGCGATTCCGGGACTAGCGACCGCACAGATACGCAGTATTTT. As protein: CASSDSGTSDRTDTQYF.

For this clonotype: A much larger clone sits a single nucleotide away, making a read error possible. The chain joins TRBV5-4 to TRBJ2-7; 7 nucleotides match TRBD2. Germline values: CDR1 SGHNT, CDR2 YYREEE (reference sequence). The CDR3 has 14 residues. With 7 bases clipped from V and 2 bases from J, the junction kept 9 bases outside the gene matches. CDR3 sequence: CASFIVGGTYEQYF. The CDR3 DNA is TGTGCCAGCTTCATAGTGGGGGGGACCTACGAGCAGTACTTC.

This chain uses TRBV20-1 with TRBJ1-2; D possibly corresponds to TRBD1 (6 bases). The CDR3 sequence is 12 residues long. Looked up from germline, CDR1 is DFQATT and CDR2 is SNEGSKA (reference sequence). V was cut by 6 bases and J by 5 bases, with 13 bases left in between. In DNA form, the CDR3 reads TGCAGTGCGATGGACAGAAAATATGGCTACACCTTC. This translates into CSAMDRKYGYTF.

This clonotype has at least ten counts. This CDR3 is CASSTGAGEQYF. The CDR3 nucleotides are TGTGCCAGCAGCACCGGGGCGGGAGAGCAGTACTTC. The chain has TRBV9 and TRBJ2-7; possible D gene TRBD2, 6 bases. Germline V gene data show CDR1 as SGDLS and CDR2 as YYNGEE. Trimming shortened V by 4 bases and J by 7 bases, and 12 bases separated the two germline ends. This CDR3 spans 12 amino acids.

This clonotype was observed a handful of times. The genes are TRBV7-3 and TRBJ2-5; D gene uncertain. Germline V gene lookup returns CDR1 SGHTA and CDR2 FQGTGA. The length of the CDR3 is 11 residues. Trimming pared 4 bases from V and 5 bases from J, leaving 5 bases between. The CDR3 region is CASSSGETQYF. Written as DNA, the CDR3 is TGTGCCAGCAGCTCTGGGGAGACCCAGTACTTC.

This clonotype occurred many times. An end of the junction differs from the germline gene, which may be a read error. This chain uses TRBV7-7 with TRBJ2-1; D gene ambiguous. This CDR3 is 16 amino acids long. Germline V lookup: CDR1 SSHAT, CDR2 FNYEAQ (reference sequence). The CDR3 sequence: CASSRRDTDGFGEQFF. The CDR3 DNA follows: TGTGCTAGCAGCCGAAGAGATACGGACGGGTTTGGTGAGCAGTTCTTC. The variable domain in full, completed from reference TRBV7-7 and TRBJ2-1, reads GAGVSQSPRYKVTKRGQDVTLRCDPISSHATLYWYQQALGQGPEFLTYFNYEAQPDKSGLPSDRFSAERPEGSISTLTIQRTEQRDSAMYRCASSRRDTDGFGEQFFGPGTRLTVL.

In its sample, this clonotype was seen many times. The chain uses TRBV7-9 and TRBJ1-1; no definite D call. CDR3 size: 10 residues. Trimming stripped 3 bases from V and 8 bases from J, with 4 bases between. The V gene's germline CDR1 is SEHNR and CDR2 FQNEAQ (reference sequence). CDR3 nucleotide sequence: TGTGCCAGCAGCTTTTCCGAAGCTTTCTTT. Encoded protein: CASSFSEAFF.

In its sample, this clonotype was seen many times. This chain joins TRBV16 and TRBJ1-5, with a weak D call TRBD1 (6 bases). CDR3 length: 15 amino acids. Germline CDR1 KGHSY, CDR2 FQNENV. V dropped 1 base and J dropped 7 bases, with 14 bases sitting between them. The CDR3, as DNA: TGTGCCAGCAGCCAATTTTTAGGGGGGACACAGCCCCAGCATTTT. It codes for CASSQFLGGTQPQHF. The variable domain in full, completed from reference TRBV16 and TRBJ1-5, reads GEEVAQTPKHLVRGEGQKAKLYCAPIKGHSYVFWYQQVLKNEFKFLISFQNENVFDETGMPKERFSAKCLPNSPCSLEIQATKLEDSAVYFCASSQFLGGTQPQHFGDGTRLSIL.

In this sample, this clonotype turned up many times. The chain employs TRBV4-1 and TRBJ2-1; TRBD1 might be the D (6 bases). V was cut by 2 bases and J by 9 bases, with 11 bases left in between. The CDR3 has 13 amino acids. CDR1 and CDR2 from the germline V gene are MGHRA and YSYEKL. Here the CDR3 reads CASSQLGASEQFF. The CDR3 nucleotides read TGCGCCAGCAGCCAATTGGGGGCGAGTGAGCAGTTCTTC.

The sample holds many counts of this clonotype. The chain links TRBV6-2 or TRBV6-3 to TRBJ2-7; a possible D gene is TRBD1 (6 bases). The V end was cut by 3 bases, the J end by 2 bases, with 14 bases between. Per the germline V gene, CDR1 is MNHEY and CDR2 is SVGEGT. This CDR3 spans 15 amino acids. In nucleotides, the CDR3 is TGTGCCAGCAGTTATTCCAACAGGGAAACCTACGAGCAGTACTTC. This gives the protein CASSYSNRETYEQYF.

This clonotype has a handful of counts. This sequence joins TRBV20-1 and TRBJ1-1; D is unclear. The CDR3 has 16 amino acids. V lost 0 bases, J lost 3 bases, and 17 bases lay in between. From germline, CDR1 is DFQATT and CDR2 SNEGSKA (reference sequence). For the CDR3, the DNA is TGCAGTGCTAGAGATCCCCTGGGAAGTAGCTACACTGAAGCTTTCTTT. It encodes CSARDPLGSSYTEAFF.

This chain joins TRBV7-8 and TRBJ2-2; D unclear. The CDR3 extends over 13 amino acids. V lost 4 bases and J lost 7, with 10 bases in between. Germline V gene lookup returns CDR1 SGHVS and CDR2 FQNEAQ. The CDR3 DNA follows: TGTGCCAGCAGCTGGAACCGTATCGGGGAGCTGTTTTTT. Protein sequence: CASSWNRIGELFF.

The chain links TRBV21-1 to TRBJ2-5; the DNA was not used to check the table's D call, TRBD1. TRBV21-1 is a documented pseudogene. The CDR3 contains 22 residues. As DNA, the CDR3 is TGTGCCAGCAGCAAACCCGGGACAGAGTTAAACCCCGGGACTACATCAAAAGAGACCCAGTACTTC. This translates into CASSKPGTELNPGTTSKETQYF.

This clonotype appeared many times. The chain recombines TRBV7-3 with TRBJ1-6, with TRBD1 matching 10 bases. Trimming at V came to 4 bases and at J to 9 bases, leaving 3 bases not matched to a gene. Per the germline V gene, CDR1 is SGHTA and CDR2 is FQGTGA. This CDR3 has 14 amino acids. The CDR3 coding sequence is TGTGCCAGCAGCTCGGGACAGGGGATTTCACCCCTCCACTTT. As protein: CASSSGQGISPLHF.

This clonotype was seen a handful of times. The J gene is TRBJ2-5, the V gene TRBV6-1; D unclear. Trimming shortened V by 4 bases and J by 4 bases, and 19 bases separated the two germline ends. The CDR3 is 16 residues long. Germline V lookup: CDR1 MNHNS, CDR2 SASEGT. The CDR3 nucleotides read TGTGCCAGCAGTGGTATGCGTCAATGGTACGGAGAGACCCAGTACTTC. It translates to CASSGMRQWYGETQYF.

In its sample, this clonotype was seen a few times. The chain links TRBV5-1 to TRBJ1-3; D is perhaps TRBD1 (5 bases). Between the trimmed V and J ends, which lost 3 bases and 2 bases, there was a span of 12 bases. The germline gives CDR1 SGHRS, CDR2 YFSETQ. The CDR3 has 15 residues. CDR3 bases: TGCGCCAGCAGCTCCCGACCGGGACCTGGAAACACCATATATTTT. Translating it yields CASSSRPGPGNTIYF.

In its sample, this clonotype was seen many times. This rearrangement joins TRBV5-1 to TRBJ1-5; D is ambiguous. The CDR3 is made up of 13 amino acids. The V end was cut by 5 bases, the J end by 8 bases, with 14 bases between. Per the germline V gene, CDR1 is SGHRS and CDR2 is YFSETQ. The chain's CDR3 is CASRNNSREPQHF. DNA of the CDR3: TGCGCCAGCAGGAACAATAGCCGGGAGCCCCAGCATTTT. The whole variable domain, remainder taken from reference TRBV5-1 and TRBJ1-5, is KAGVTQTPRYLIKTRGQQVTLSCSPISGHRSVSWYQQTPGQGLQFLFEYFSETQRNKGNFPGRFSGRQFSNSRSEMNVSTLELGDSALYLCASRNNSREPQHFGDGTRLSIL.

This clonotype has ten or more counts. The chain is built from TRBV6-2 or TRBV6-3 and TRBJ1-3; weak D call: TRBD1 (5 bases). V lost 6 bases and J 4 bases, leaving 13 bases between the germline ends. CDR3 size: 14 residues. The germline V gene has CDR1 MNHEY and CDR2 SVGEGT. CDR3 amino acids: CASSLQRGGNTIYF. The CDR3 bases are TGTGCCAGCAGCCTCCAAAGGGGCGGAAACACCATATATTTT.

This clonotype was seen ten or more times. The gene calls are TRBV29-1 and TRBJ2-1; D is uncertain. Germline V lookup: CDR1 SQVTM, CDR2 ANQGSEA. The V gene lost 6 bases and the J gene lost 9 bases, with 9 bases spanning the gap. The CDR3 is 10 residues long. The CDR3 DNA sequence: TGCAGCGTGGGAACCAGTGAGCAGTTCTTC. Protein: CSVGTSEQFF.

There are many counts of this clonotype. This rearrangement joins TRBV7-9 to TRBJ2-3, with TRBD2 matching over 10 bases. The CDR3 consists of 13 residues. With V trimmed by 5 bases and J by 4 bases, 0 bases remained unmatched. In germline, CDR1 is SEHNR, CDR2 FQNEAQ (reference sequence). The CDR3 DNA follows: TGTGCCAGCAGCGGGACTAGCGCAGATACGCAGTATTTT. Amino acid sequence: CASSGTSADTQYF.